One sample yielded the 14 T cell receptor beta chains listed below, sequenced in a study of human T cells and chemical hapten exposure. The time point here: healthy volunteer bleed at 6 weeks. The starting material, unfractionated whole blood, was used for total RNA extraction. TCRdb recomputed calls from the RACE reads with MiXCR, one row per CDR3 protein. The sample lists 75,000 to 80,000 distinct CDR3 sequences; around 9.4% were seen once. The sample taken for sequencing was whole blood. All receptors derive from a female donor in good health. Some clones in this sample may be carry-over from other donors' samples.

This clonotype was counted many times. The chain has TRBV6-5 and TRBJ1-4; 9 bases are a match to TRBD1. CDR1 MNHEY and CDR2 SVGAGI come from the germline V gene. The length of the CDR3 is 15 residues. Unmatched junction bases numbered 7, after V lost 7 bases and J lost 4 bases. The CDR3 nucleotides are TGTGCCAGCACCGAAAGGACAGGGGTTAATGAAAAACTGTTTTTT. Translation gives CASTERTGVNEKLFF.

This clonotype was seen at least ten times. This chain links TRBV29-1 with TRBJ2-3; 8 bases are shared with TRBD2. V shed 2 bases, J shed 4 bases, and the junction held 2 bases outside the gene matches. The CDR3 totals 13 residues. The germline V gene encodes CDR1 SQVTM and CDR2 ANQGSEA. The CDR3 loop is CSVERGGPDTQYF. As DNA, the CDR3 is TGCAGCGTTGAACGGGGGGGGCCAGATACGCAGTATTTT.

The chain links TRBV2 to TRBJ1-2; D is unclear. The V gene lost 2 bases and the J gene lost 0 bases, with 10 bases spanning the gap. Germline CDR1 SNHLY, CDR2 FYNNEI. The CDR3 runs 15 residues. The CDR3: CASSETETANYGYTF. In DNA form, the CDR3 reads TGTGCCAGCAGTGAAACAGAAACAGCTAACTATGGCTACACCTTC. The variable domain in full, completed from reference TRBV2 and TRBJ1-2, reads EPEVTQTPSHQVTQMGQEVILRCVPISNHLYFYWYRQILGQKVEFLVSFYNNEISEKSEIFDDQFSVERPDGSNFTLKIRSTKLEDSAMYFCASSETETANYGYTFGSGTRLTVV.

This clonotype was found many times. The V call is TRBV20-1, the J call TRBJ2-7, with 12 bases matching TRBD1. The germline V gene has CDR1 DFQATT and CDR2 SNEGSKA (reference sequence). This CDR3 spans 15 amino acids. V shed 5 bases and J 5 bases; nucleotides not matched to a gene: 10. This CDR3 is CSAENPGQGADEQYF. The DNA of the CDR3 is TGCAGTGCTGAAAATCCGGGACAGGGGGCTGACGAGCAGTACTTC.

This clonotype came up many times. The genes are TRBV18 and TRBJ1-5; 8 positions match TRBD1. The CDR3 length is 16 residues. J gave up 6 bases and V 6 bases, and 13 bases lay outside the gene matches. Germline V gene data show CDR1 as KGHSH and CDR2 as LQKENI. This CDR3 is CASSLGQGIVSQPQHF. CDR3 sequence (DNA): TGTGCCAGCTCCCTCGGACAGGGCATCGTCAGTCAGCCCCAGCATTTT.

The V call is TRBV21-1, the J call TRBJ2-5; the DNA was not used to check the table's D call, TRBD1. TRBV21-1 is flagged as a pseudogene. The CDR3 is made up of 15 amino acids. The CDR3 region is CASSNANREAEAQYF. As DNA, the CDR3 is TGTGCCAGCAGCAATGCAAACAGGGAAGCCGAGGCCCAGTACTTC.

The table lists this clonotype with many counts. The V and J genes are TRBV6-2 or TRBV6-3 and TRBJ2-1; the match to TRBD2 covers 7 bases. V shed 6 bases and J 6 bases; nucleotides not matched to a gene: 11. Germline loops: CDR1 MNHEY, CDR2 SVGEGT. The CDR3 is made up of 15 amino acids. CDR3 loop: CASRLTSAAPNEQFF. The CDR3 DNA reads as TGTGCCAGCAGGCTCACTAGCGCCGCCCCCAATGAGCAGTTCTTC.

This clonotype was counted ten times or more. The J gene is TRBJ1-5, the V gene TRBV12-3 or TRBV12-4, with 9 positions matching TRBD1. The CDR3 extends over 13 amino acids. V shed 7 bases, J shed 6 bases, and the junction held 4 bases outside the gene matches. Here the CDR3 DNA reads TGTGCCAGCACAACAGGGGGCTTTCAGCCCCAGCATTTT. Encoded protein: CASTTGGFQPQHF.

This clonotype was seen a few times. This sequence joins TRBV3-1 and TRBJ2-1, with 12 bases identical to TRBD2. The CDR3 is 16 residues long. V lost 4 bases to trimming and J lost 4 bases; unmatched junction nucleotides: 5. CDR1 and CDR2 (germline): LGHDT, YNNKEL (reference sequence). The CDR3 sequence is CASSPSTSGGYNEQFF. The DNA for the CDR3 is TGTGCCAGCAGCCCATCGACTAGCGGGGGTTACAATGAGCAGTTCTTC.

The rearrangement uses TRBV12-3 or TRBV12-4 and TRBJ1-3; D is unresolved. V shed 10 bases and J shed 0 bases, with 10 bases lying between them. CDR3 length: 13 amino acids. The CDR3 protein is CAIGGSSGNTIYF. The CDR3 bases are TGTGCCATTGGAGGGAGCTCTGGAAACACCATATATTTT.

In the case of this clonotype: Because the CDR3's place on the DNA is in doubt, the DNA is left out and the CDR3 is given as listed by TCRdb. The rearrangement links TRBV6-5 to TRBJ1-6. Germline values: CDR1 MNHEY, CDR2 SVGAGI. A total of 16 residues make up the CDR3, ends included. CDR3 loop: CASSSSGPEGISPLHF.

This clonotype occurred many times. The genes are TRBV20-1 and TRBJ2-3; 7 bases line up with TRBD2. With V trimmed by 2 bases and J by 5 bases, 22 bases remained unmatched. CDR1 is DFQATT, CDR2 SNEGSKA, per germline (reference sequence). The CDR3 is 19 residues long. CDR3 in DNA: TGCAGTGCTAGAAAAGCTAGCGGCGTTCACCCCTGGAGTATAGATACGCAGTATTTT. It codes for CSARKASGVHPWSIDTQYF.

The chain has TRBV4-2 and TRBJ2-3; D is unresolved. Trimming took off 0 bases at V and 2 bases at J, with 6 bases between the two ends. Germline V lookup: CDR1 LGHNA, CDR2 YNFKEQ. The CDR3 runs 14 residues. This chain's CDR3 is CASSQDTPTDTQYF. For the CDR3, the DNA is TGTGCCAGCAGCCAAGATACCCCCACAGATACGCAGTATTTT.

As for this clonotype: A read error may be the cause here, since a much bigger clone is one base away. It is likely a read error, because the conserved phenylalanine at the end of the CDR3 is missing. The V call is TRBV6-1, the J call TRBJ1-1, with 8 bases identical to TRBD1. CDR3 length equals 13 residues. Germline CDR1 reads MNHNS; CDR2 reads SASEGT. Germline trimming cut 10 bases from V and 5 bases from J; bases unmatched to any gene: 9. The CDR3 DNA sequence: TGTGCCACACGCAGGGGGCGAGGGACTGAAGCTTTCCTT. Translated: CATRRGRGTEAFL.